This T cell receptor (beta chain) comes out of a study of cytomegalovirus exposure and HLA in healthy donors (dated by TCRdb to between 2016 and 2019). For the study in its entirety: In an earlier analysis of roughly 500 of the donors, 276 Gb of sequence data and roughly 100 million unique TCR beta sequences from some 170 million T cells were reported. An early release that covered 500 to 800 HLA-typed donors contained approximately 290 gigabases of sequencing data and about 84 million unique TCR sequences. Among the roughly 430 genotyped donors, 81% belonged to the genetic ancestry cluster associated with self-reported Caucasian donors. The study was designed to test whether signatures of past pathogen exposure could be identified by cataloging public T cell receptors. The T cell repertoires of under 700 subjects were profiled by immunosequencing and related to cytomegalovirus serostatus. In addition to the first cohort of approximately 670 subjects, a separate validation cohort of 130 or so different subjects was used. To predict cytomegalovirus infection status, the study combined high-throughput TCR immunosequencing, statistical association of individual TCRs with disease status, and machine learning. A later analysis re-analyzed previously published TCR beta repertoires from roughly 690 donors and added high-resolution HLA genotyping to study TCR occurrence patterns. The later analysis used no new phenotypic data to find candidate immune exposures, relying instead on TCR beta sequences and their occurrence across donors. An earlier analysis of nearly 600 of the donors applied high-throughput TCR beta sequencing to assess whether each TCR beta V gene segment acted as functional or pseudogenic. Donor age, sex, ethnicity and CMV serostatus were compiled together with the repertoire data. A later genetic analysis took genome-wide SNP genotypes for about 60% of the roughly 670 donors and used that subset as a discovery cohort. Every discovery cohort repertoire had been produced on one sequencing platform. HLA typing covered class I and class II loci at four-digit resolution. The number of typed donors differed by locus: roughly 620-640 for A, B, C, DRB1 and DQB1; roughly 510 for DQA1; approximately 600 for DPA1; and some 450 for DPB1. Roughly five DR-DQ haplotypes were handled as single units for association and clustering, since linkage in the cohort was strong. On average, roughly 200,000 unique TCR beta nucleotide sequences were sequenced per donor among 300 to 500 genotyped donors of the cohort, with 15% to 20% of those sequences being non-productive.

With regard to this clone: Which antigen it targets is not known.

General conclusions and limits of the study: The study listed 150 to 200 TCR beta chains as associated with cytomegalovirus. In a later genetic analysis, fewer N-insertions in productive TCRs were reported among donors in an Asian-associated ancestry cluster than the roughly 710-donor mean. A further reported finding was that TCR beta sequences accurately predicted the HLA-A and HLA-B alleles for most subjects in the first cohort. In both the original and validation cohorts, the classifier was reported to diagnose cytomegalovirus status with high specificity and sensitivity. Compared with equally common non-associated chains, HLA-associated TCR beta chains in a later analysis were more clonally expanded and had lower generation probabilities. Broadly in line with IMGT annotations, most TCR beta V segments showed up in productive rearrangements about 90% or about 30% of the time in an earlier analysis of several hundred of the donors. A later analysis associated 16,951 TCR beta sequences with specific HLA alleles at a false discovery rate of 0.05. In a later analysis, most CMV-associated TCR beta chains were found to appear HLA-restricted, with HLA associations seemingly driven largely by CMV exposure. CMV serostatus was the only immune exposure information available for the cohort. Sequencing depth was assumed to be roughly uniform across donors in the presence/absence analyses, though that assumption may not hold. Strong co-occurrence of HLA alleles, especially DR and DQ, made assigning TCR associations to individual alleles difficult. Because HLA typing was unavailable for some donors at each locus, only the typed subset was used in association tests. Some IMGT-functional V segments, including TRBV6-2 and TRBV6-3, could not be told apart with the 87-base-pair reads, so those segments were excluded. A few of the identified cytomegalovirus-associated TCR beta chains were confirmed in vitro to be specific for cytomegalovirus antigens. This cohort had only TCR beta chains sequenced, and the lack of alpha or paired-chain data limited which features could be detected. Most TCR sequences were seen in very few donors, while some public TCRs were found in many individuals. Correlated functional status among segregating V segments might be attributable to linkage disequilibrium, but an unknown experimental factor could not be ruled out. V-gene and J-gene trimming of TCR beta chains was associated with a missense DCLRE1C variant in a later genetic analysis, and the association was replicated in an independent cohort. A later analysis reported that several top co-occurrence clusters appeared linked to parvovirus B19, influenza, CMV and Epstein-Barr virus. Because counts were too low, more than 15 rarely observed V segments, including chromosome 9 orphons, were left out of the earlier analysis of 587 of the donors. A group of highly shared sequence variants was considered likely to be a technical artifact of the sequencing pipeline. It was suggested by the authors that the approach could potentially be generalized to other disease states and immunological phenotypes. According to a later analysis, TCR association rates differed among HLA loci, with DRB1 alleles showing the most associated TCRs and HLA-C alleles showing the fewest.

The library was prepared using the immunoSEQ multiplex PCR assay. A mixture of 60 forward primers for TCR Vbeta segments and 13 reverse primers for TCR Jbeta segments was used in the multiplex PCR. The CDR3 region of rearranged TCR beta genes was amplified from genomic DNA with a multiplex PCR assay. The amplified TCR beta libraries were sequenced on the Illumina HiSeq System as 87-base-pair reads. Under the source paper's analysis protocol: A later analysis counted tens of millions of unique TCR beta chains across the 666 repertoires, and some 11 million of these chains were shared by at least two donors. Raw reads were error-corrected and collapsed into unique sequences by a nearest-neighbor algorithm in which closely related sequences were merged to remove PCR and sequencing errors. CDR3 sequences were aligned to IMGT reference sequences to assign V, D and J gene segments. For a sequence to be retained, at least a six-nucleotide match to both a V gene segment and a J gene segment was required. Rearrangements were called productive when the CDR3 lacked stop codons and stayed in frame with V and J; all others were non-productive. CDR3 was defined according to IMGT convention as the region running from the second conserved V-encoded cysteine to the conserved J-encoded phenylalanine. The earlier analysis of about 610 of the donors excluded sequences that lacked an unambiguous match to a single V gene segment. An earlier analysis of approximately 590 of the donors classified V segments as functional when productive rearrangements were above 56.7% and as segregating when the standard deviation between donors was above 5%. To diagnose cytomegalovirus status from the catalog of TCR beta chain sequences, a statistical classification framework was built. V and J gene assignment, in a later analysis, came from comparing TCR nucleotide sequences with IMGT/GENE-DB human TR gene sequences. The TCRdist pipeline was used in a later analysis to assign CDR3 sequences and most-parsimonious VDJ recombination scenarios. In a later analysis, every TCR beta chain was defined by the combination of its CDR3 amino acid sequence and its V-gene family, and reads without a unique V-gene family were dropped. A later analysis removed 592 highly shared, low-generation-probability nucleotide sequences to deal with suspected cross-contamination and a sequencing artifact. For each public chain, a later analysis derived a clonal expansion index from normalized ranks of inferred template counts within each repertoire. Generation probabilities in a later analysis came from a VDJ recombination model fitted to out-of-frame rearrangements, and those results were checked against IGoR. A later analysis scored TCR-TCR, TCR-HLA and TCR-CMV co-occurrence with hypergeometric tests, applying a repertoire-size bias correction to TCR pairs. False discovery rates were estimated in a later analysis by permuting HLA or CMV assignments 20 times. In a later analysis, co-occurring TCRs were grouped using DBSCAN, and TCRdist sequence similarity was added for clustering within HLA-allele-positive subsets. For co-occurrence clustering, repertoires with fewer than 30,000 or more than 120,000 public chains were excluded, along with 4 to 6 repertoires with anomalous nucleotide sharing. The immuneACCESS repertoire file appears here via TCRdb, limited to in-frame rearrangements. These files lack a portion of the clones; in checked studies, under half of the deficit traces to unresolved V genes, and the cause of the others is not known. V and J calls and clone size follow that table, whereas D and trimming were derived from the DNA. The sample table includes about 92,000 clones. The top ten constitute roughly 15% of the sample.

The cohort was made up of 666 healthy bone marrow donors. Cohort members were all nominally healthy when sampled, although unrecorded immune exposures were likely present. The donor tested CMV seropositive, placing the donor among the 290 or so seropositive members of the cohort. A peripheral blood sample was collected from each donor, and TCR beta sequencing was performed on peripheral blood mononuclear cells. Genomic DNA was extracted from the blood cell samples with the Qiagen DNeasy Blood Extraction Kit. The CDR3 covers 15 residues, taking in both the cysteine and the phenylalanine. CDR3 DNA is the only sequence kept; it has 45 bases, read in frame from the first base. The germline V gene encodes CDR1 SGHDT and CDR2 YYEEEE. V and J are truncated by 0 bases and 3 bases respectively, leaving an intervening sequence of 12 bases.

This TCR derives from a man aged 45-65 years in good health and CMV-seropositive. The specimen was PBMCs. This receptor chain uses TRBV5-6 and TRBJ2-5; no D gene can be assigned with confidence. The CDR3 has the sequence CASSLEPADKETQYF. The DNA is as follows: TGTGCCAGCAGCTTGGAGCCTGCGGATAAAGAGACCCAGTACTTC.